One and the same sample provided the 19 T cell receptor beta chains below, sequenced in a study of blood T cell repertoires in COVID-19. TCRdb's table, derived via immunoSEQ multiplex PCR, lists solely in-frame clones and lacks some. The sample has hundreds of thousands of clones, about 87% seen once. The source material was PBMCs or T cells enriched from blood (not recorded which). The receptors come from a man under 40 who had recovered from COVID-19.

This clone appeared a single time. The V call is TRBV10-3, the J call TRBJ1-5; D possibly corresponds to TRBD1 (6 bases). Germline loops: CDR1 ENHRY, CDR2 SYGVKD. CDR3 length: 13 residues. The ends were cut back, 6 bases at V and 3 bases at J, with 9 bases in the middle. CDR3 in amino acids: CAISTGNNQPQHF. In DNA form, the CDR3 reads TGTGCCATCAGCACAGGGAACAATCAGCCCCAGCATTTT.

J is TRBJ2-1 and V is TRBV4-2; 9 bases are a match to TRBD1. J gave up 7 bases and V 2 bases, and 18 bases lay outside the gene matches. The CDR3 extends over 19 amino acids. The germline CDR1 and CDR2 sequences are LGHNA and YNFKEQ. The CDR3 DNA reads TGTGCCAGCAGCCAAAACAGGAAACAGGGGGCGCGGCTCCGTAATGAGCAGTTCTTC. This sequence encodes CASSQNRKQGARLRNEQFF.

J is TRBJ2-3 and V is TRBV12-5, with D tentatively TRBD1 (5 bases). Germline V gives CDR1 LGHNT, CDR2 FRNRAP. The germline V and J ends were trimmed by 7 bases and 3 bases, with 11 bases remaining between them. The CDR3 covers 13 residues. The CDR3 protein is CASAGRATDTQYF. CDR3 bases: TGTGCTAGTGCGGGCAGGGCGACAGATACGCAGTATTTT.

This clone has a handful of counts. This chain uses TRBV4-2 with TRBJ2-7; TRBD1 agrees at 7 bases. V lost 0 bases, J lost 7 bases, and 12 bases stayed unmatched. CDR3 length: 16 residues. CDR1 is LGHNA and CDR2 is YNFKEQ in the germline V gene. CDR3: CASSQDRDSRRGEQYF. In nucleotides, the CDR3 is TGTGCCAGCAGCCAAGACCGGGACAGCCGGCGTGGAGAGCAGTACTTC.

This chain links TRBV10-3 with TRBJ1-6; 9 bases fit TRBD1. Trimming at V came to 2 bases and at J to 7 bases, leaving 12 bases not matched to a gene. CDR1 and CDR2 (germline): ENHRY, SYGVKD. This CDR3 is 18 amino acids long. CDR3 nucleotides: TGTGCCATCAGTGAGAAGATAGGAGGACAGGGGAACAATTCACCCCTCCACTTT. Its translation is CAISEKIGGQGNNSPLHF.

The chain links TRBV7-9 to TRBJ1-2, with D unresolved. Germline values: CDR1 SEHNR, CDR2 FQNEAQ (reference sequence). V was shortened by 1 base and J by 4 bases, with 7 bases between the two germline ends. The CDR3 loop spans 13 amino acids. CDR3 amino acids: CASSLGWAYGYTF. The CDR3 region has the DNA TGTGCCAGCAGCTTAGGGTGGGCCTATGGCTACACCTTC.

The rearrangement joins TRBV5-1 to TRBJ1-6, with 8 nucleotides matching TRBD1. Per the germline V gene, CDR1 is SGHRS and CDR2 is YFSETQ. This CDR3 region has 16 residues. The V and J ends lost 4 bases and 6 bases, in that order; junction bases with no gene match: 9. CDR3 nucleotides: TGCGCCAGCAGCCTAGTCGGACAGGGTGGTAATTCACCCCTCCACTTT. It is translated as CASSLVGQGGNSPLHF. Drawing the rest from reference TRBV5-1 and TRBJ1-6, the complete variable domain is KAGVTQTPRYLIKTRGQQVTLSCSPISGHRSVSWYQQTPGQGLQFLFEYFSETQRNKGNFPGRFSGRQFSNSRSEMNVSTLELGDSALYLCASSLVGQGGNSPLHFGNGTRLTVT.

The chain employs TRBV10-1 and TRBJ2-3, with TRBD2 identical over 16 bases. The V and J ends lost 0 bases and 5 bases, in that order; junction bases with no gene match: 5. The germline gives CDR1 WNHNN, CDR2 SYGVQD (reference sequence). This CDR3 spans 18 amino acids. CDR3 DNA: TGCGCCAGCAGTGAGTCCGGGACTAGCGGGGGGGCCGTAGATACGCAGTATTTT. Its translation is CASSESGTSGGAVDTQYF.

The rearrangement links TRBV3-1 (or the pseudogene TRBV3-2) to TRBJ2-5; 10 bases fit TRBD1. The CDR3 has 16 amino acids. Germline lookup yields CDR1 LGHDT and CDR2 YNNKEL (reference sequence). The V and J ends lost 7 bases and 4 bases, in that order; junction bases with no gene match: 12. CDR3 amino acids: CASTTTGGSGGETQYF. In nucleotides, the CDR3 is TGTGCCAGCACCACGACAGGGGGCTCAGGAGGAGAGACCCAGTACTTC.

The rearrangement links TRBV3-1 (or the pseudogene TRBV3-2) to TRBJ1-1, with 9 bases lining up with TRBD1. Unmatched junction bases numbered 1, after V lost 0 bases and J lost 5 bases. The CDR3 has 14 amino acids. Germline V gives CDR1 LGHDT, CDR2 YNNKEL (reference sequence). For the CDR3, the DNA is TGTGCCAGCAGCCAAGATGGGACAGGGACTGAAGCTTTCTTT. This gives the protein CASSQDGTGTEAFF.

The chain has TRBV6-2 or TRBV6-3 and TRBJ1-6, with a possible D match to TRBD1 (5 bases). Per the germline V gene, CDR1 is MNHEY and CDR2 is SVGEGT. The CDR3 covers 14 residues. Trimming pared 6 bases from V and 8 bases from J, leaving 14 bases between. In nucleotides, the CDR3 is TGTGCCAGCAGCACGGGACTCTCCGATTCACCCCTCCACTTT. Translated, it gives CASSTGLSDSPLHF.

V gene TRBV5-1 combines with J gene TRBJ2-7, with D perhaps matching TRBD1 (6 bases). The germline CDR1 and CDR2 sequences are SGHRS and YFSETQ. The V and J ends lost 5 bases and 3 bases respectively, with 18 bases between them. This CDR3 contains 15 residues. The CDR3 nucleotides read TGCGCCAGCAGACTACAGGGTGGGCATAACTACGAGCAGTACTTC. Protein: CASRLQGGHNYEQYF.

The V and J genes are TRBV24-1 and TRBJ2-5; D may be TRBD1 (6 bases). Germline assignment: CDR1 KGHDR and CDR2 SFDVKD. Deletions cut 4 bases from V and 2 bases from J, with 19 bases between. CDR3 size: 17 residues. The CDR3 reads CATSEPGTGQLQETQYF. The CDR3 DNA follows: TGTGCCACCAGTGAACCGGGGACGGGACAACTTCAAGAGACCCAGTACTTC.

V is TRBV4-1 and J is TRBJ2-3, with TRBD1 as a possible D gene (6 bases). Germline CDR1 and CDR2: MGHRA and YSYEKL. Trimming left V 4 bases short and J 8 bases short, with 7 bases between. The CDR3 sequence is 11 residues long. In DNA, the CDR3 is TGCGCCAGCAGCCGGGACACTACGCAGTATTTT. Protein sequence: CASSRDTTQYF.

DNA of the CDR3: TGTGCCAGCAGTCCCGACAGAGTTAGCGAAAAACTGTTTTTT. Its protein is CASSPDRVSEKLFF. The chain carries TRBV9 and TRBJ1-4; perhaps TRBD1 as D (5 bases). Trimming pared 5 bases from V and 8 bases from J, leaving 16 bases between. Germline V gene lookup returns CDR1 SGDLS and CDR2 YYNGEE. CDR3 length: 14 amino acids.

The V call is TRBV28, the J call TRBJ1-2; D may be TRBD1 (6 bases). The CDR3 contains 14 residues. Trimming shortened V by 6 bases and J by 2 bases, and 13 bases separated the two germline ends. CDR1 and CDR2 from the germline V gene are MDHEN and SYDVKM. CDR3 coding DNA: TGTGCCAGCAGAAATACCGGGACAAACTATGGCTACACCTTC. Residues: CASRNTGTNYGYTF.

This clone was observed a single time. CDR3 loop: CASSPGLGPYEQYF. The CDR3 DNA is TGCGCCAGCAGCCCCGGACTAGGACCCTACGAGCAGTACTTC. J is TRBJ2-7 and V is TRBV5-1; 7 positions match TRBD2. With 4 bases clipped from V and 2 bases from J, the junction kept 6 bases outside the gene matches. From germline, CDR1 is SGHRS and CDR2 YFSETQ. The CDR3 loop spans 14 amino acids.

The rearrangement uses TRBV7-2 and TRBJ2-2; 8 bases match TRBD1. The V gene's germline CDR1 is SGHTA and CDR2 FQGNSA. This CDR3 is 14 amino acids long. J was trimmed by 5 bases and V by 5 bases; bases with no gene match: 4. The chain's CDR3 is CASSRGQETGELFF. DNA for the CDR3: TGTGCCAGCAGCAGGGGACAGGAAACCGGGGAGCTGTTTTTT.

The J gene is TRBJ2-3, the V gene TRBV30; a weak D match, TRBD2 (5 bases). The ends were cut back, 0 bases at V and 2 bases at J, with 9 bases in the middle. This CDR3 contains 14 residues. Germline V gene sequence: CDR1 GTSNPN, CDR2 SVGIG (reference sequence). CDR3 amino acids: CAWSVAGSTDTQYF. DNA of the CDR3: TGTGCCTGGAGTGTTGCGGGTTCCACAGATACGCAGTATTTT.